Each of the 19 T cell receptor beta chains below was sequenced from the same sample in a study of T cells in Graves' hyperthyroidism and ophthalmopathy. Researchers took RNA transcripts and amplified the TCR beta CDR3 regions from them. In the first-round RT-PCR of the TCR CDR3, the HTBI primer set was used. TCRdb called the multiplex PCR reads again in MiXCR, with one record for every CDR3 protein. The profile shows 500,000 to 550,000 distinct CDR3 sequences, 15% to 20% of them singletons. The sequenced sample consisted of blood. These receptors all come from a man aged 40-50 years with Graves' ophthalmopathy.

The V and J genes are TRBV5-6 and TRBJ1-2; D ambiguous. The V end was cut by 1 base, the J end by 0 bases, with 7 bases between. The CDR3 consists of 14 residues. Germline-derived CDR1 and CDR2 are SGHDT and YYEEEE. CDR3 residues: CASSLRQTNYGYTF. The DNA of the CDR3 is TGTGCCAGCAGCTTGAGACAAACTAACTATGGCTACACCTTC.

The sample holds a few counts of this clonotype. The chain's CDR3 is CASSLSYANEQFF. CDR3 in DNA: TGCGCCAGCAGCTTGAGCTACGCAAATGAGCAGTTCTTC. The V call is TRBV5-1, the J call TRBJ2-1, with D unresolved. The CDR3 runs to 13 residues. The V gene's germline CDR1 is SGHRS and CDR2 YFSETQ. Between the trimmed V and J ends, which lost 1 base and 7 bases, there was a span of 9 bases.

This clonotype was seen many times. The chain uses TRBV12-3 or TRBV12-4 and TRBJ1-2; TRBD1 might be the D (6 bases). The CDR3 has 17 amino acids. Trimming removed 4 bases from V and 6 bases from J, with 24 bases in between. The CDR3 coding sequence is TGTGCCAGCAGTTCCCGCCCAGCAGGGGTTCATAAGAATGGCTACACCTTC. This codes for CASSSRPAGVHKNGYTF.

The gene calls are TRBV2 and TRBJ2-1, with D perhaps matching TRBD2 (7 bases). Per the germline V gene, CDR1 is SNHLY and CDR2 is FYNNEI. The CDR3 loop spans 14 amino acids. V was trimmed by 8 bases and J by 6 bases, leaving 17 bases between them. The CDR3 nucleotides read TGTGCCAGCCTCTTCTCCGGGGGGCCCAATGAGCAGTTCTTC. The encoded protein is CASLFSGGPNEQFF.

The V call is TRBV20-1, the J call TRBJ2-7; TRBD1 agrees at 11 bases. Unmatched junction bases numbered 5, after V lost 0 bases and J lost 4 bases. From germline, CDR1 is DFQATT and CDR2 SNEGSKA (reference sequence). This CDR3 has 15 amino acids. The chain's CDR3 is CSARDLGQGVYEQYF. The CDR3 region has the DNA TGCAGTGCTAGAGATCTGGGACAGGGGGTATACGAGCAGTACTTC.

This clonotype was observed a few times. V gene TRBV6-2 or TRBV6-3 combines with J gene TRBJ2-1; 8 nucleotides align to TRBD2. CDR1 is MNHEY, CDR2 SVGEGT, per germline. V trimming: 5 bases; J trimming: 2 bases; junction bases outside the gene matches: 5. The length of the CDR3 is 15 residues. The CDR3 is CASSTPGGAYNEQFF. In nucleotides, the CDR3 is TGTGCCAGCAGTACTCCGGGGGGGGCCTACAATGAGCAGTTCTTC.

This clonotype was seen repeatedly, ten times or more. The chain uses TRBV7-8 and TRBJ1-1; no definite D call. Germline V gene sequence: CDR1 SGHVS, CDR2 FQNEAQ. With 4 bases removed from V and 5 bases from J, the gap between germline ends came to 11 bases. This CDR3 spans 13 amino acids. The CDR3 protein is CASSSRSMTEAFF. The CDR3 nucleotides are TGTGCCAGCAGCTCTAGATCGATGACTGAAGCTTTCTTT.

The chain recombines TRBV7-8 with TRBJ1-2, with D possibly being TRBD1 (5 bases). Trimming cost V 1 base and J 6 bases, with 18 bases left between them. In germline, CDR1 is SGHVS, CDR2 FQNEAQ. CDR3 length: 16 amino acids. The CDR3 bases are TGTGCCAGCAGCTTAGTATCGGTGGCAGGGATGGATGGCTACACCTTC. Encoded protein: CASSLVSVAGMDGYTF.

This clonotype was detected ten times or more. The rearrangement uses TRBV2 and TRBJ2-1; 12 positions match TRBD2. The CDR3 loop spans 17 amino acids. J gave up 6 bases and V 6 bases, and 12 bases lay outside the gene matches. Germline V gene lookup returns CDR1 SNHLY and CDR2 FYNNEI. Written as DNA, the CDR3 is TGTGCCAGCAGCCAGGTTGCGGGACTAGCGGGTTCCAATGAGCAGTTCTTC. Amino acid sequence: CASSQVAGLAGSNEQFF.

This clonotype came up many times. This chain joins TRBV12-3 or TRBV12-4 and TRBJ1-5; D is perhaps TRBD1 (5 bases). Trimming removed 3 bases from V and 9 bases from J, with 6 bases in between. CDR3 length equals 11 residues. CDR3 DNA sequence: TGTGCCAGCAGTTTTGGGGGGCCCCAGCATTTT. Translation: CASSFGGPQHF.

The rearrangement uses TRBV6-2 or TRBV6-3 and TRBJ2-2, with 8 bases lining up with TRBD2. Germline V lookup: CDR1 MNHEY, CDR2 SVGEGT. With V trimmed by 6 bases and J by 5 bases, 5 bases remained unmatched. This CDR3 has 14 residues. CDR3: CASRKGLVTGELFF. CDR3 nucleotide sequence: TGTGCCAGCAGAAAGGGACTAGTGACCGGGGAGCTGTTTTTT.

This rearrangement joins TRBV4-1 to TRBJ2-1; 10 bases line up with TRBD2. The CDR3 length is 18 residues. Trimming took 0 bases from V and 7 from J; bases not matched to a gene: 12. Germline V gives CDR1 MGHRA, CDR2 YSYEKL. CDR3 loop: CASSQEGEREGPGNEQFF. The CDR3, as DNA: TGCGCCAGCAGCCAAGAGGGGGAGCGGGAGGGCCCGGGGAATGAGCAGTTCTTC.

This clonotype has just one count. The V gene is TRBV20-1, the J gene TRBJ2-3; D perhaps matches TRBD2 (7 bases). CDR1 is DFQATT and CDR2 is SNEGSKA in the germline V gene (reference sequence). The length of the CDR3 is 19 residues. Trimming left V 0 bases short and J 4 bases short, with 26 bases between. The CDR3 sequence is CSAREGRTAGGGPPDTQYF. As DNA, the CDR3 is TGCAGTGCTAGAGAGGGTAGGACCGCTGGCGGGGGCCCCCCAGATACGCAGTATTTT.

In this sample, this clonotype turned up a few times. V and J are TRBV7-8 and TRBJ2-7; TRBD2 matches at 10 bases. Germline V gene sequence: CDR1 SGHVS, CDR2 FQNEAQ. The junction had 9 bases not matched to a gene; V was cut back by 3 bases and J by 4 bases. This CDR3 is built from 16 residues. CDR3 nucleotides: TGTGCCAGCAGCTTTCCCAGCGGGAGGGCTGGATACGAGCAGTACTTC. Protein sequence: CASSFPSGRAGYEQYF. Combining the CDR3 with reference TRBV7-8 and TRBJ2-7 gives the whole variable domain GAGVSQSPRYKVAKRGQDVALRCDPISGHVSLFWYQQALGQGPEFLTYFQNEAQLDKSGLPSDRFFAERPEGSVSTLKIQRTQQEDSAVYLCASSFPSGRAGYEQYFGPGTRLTVT.

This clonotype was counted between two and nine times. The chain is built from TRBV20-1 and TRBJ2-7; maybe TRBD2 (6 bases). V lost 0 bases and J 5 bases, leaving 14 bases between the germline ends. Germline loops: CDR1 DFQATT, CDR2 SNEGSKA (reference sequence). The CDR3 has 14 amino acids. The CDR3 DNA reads TGCAGTGCTAGAGATTGGAGGGATAGGCACGAGCAGTACTTC. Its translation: CSARDWRDRHEQYF.

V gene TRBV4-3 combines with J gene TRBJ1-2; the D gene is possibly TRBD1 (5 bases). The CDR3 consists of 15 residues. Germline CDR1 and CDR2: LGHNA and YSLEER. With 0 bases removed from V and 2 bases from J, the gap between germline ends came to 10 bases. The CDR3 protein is CASSQDHRGNYGYTF. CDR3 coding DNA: TGCGCCAGCAGCCAAGATCATCGGGGGAACTATGGCTACACCTTC.

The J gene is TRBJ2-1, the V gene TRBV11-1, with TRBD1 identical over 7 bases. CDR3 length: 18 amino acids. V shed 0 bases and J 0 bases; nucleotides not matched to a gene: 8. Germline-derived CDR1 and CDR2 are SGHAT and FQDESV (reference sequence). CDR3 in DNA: TGTGCCAGCAGCTTAGCGCCGAGACAGGGATCCTCCTACAATGAGCAGTTCTTC. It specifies CASSLAPRQGSSYNEQFF.

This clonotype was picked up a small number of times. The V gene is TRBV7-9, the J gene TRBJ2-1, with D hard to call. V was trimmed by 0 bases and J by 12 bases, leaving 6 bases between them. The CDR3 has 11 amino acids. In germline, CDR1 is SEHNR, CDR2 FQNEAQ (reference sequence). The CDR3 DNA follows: TGTGCCAGCAGCTTAGCGGAAAGGCAGTTCTTC. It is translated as CASSLAERQFF.

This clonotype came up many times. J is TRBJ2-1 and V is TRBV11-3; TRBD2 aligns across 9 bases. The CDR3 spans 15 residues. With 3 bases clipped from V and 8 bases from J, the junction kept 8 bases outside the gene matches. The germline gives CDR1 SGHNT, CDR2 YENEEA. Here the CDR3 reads CASSFRLAGEHEQFF. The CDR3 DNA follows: TGTGCCAGCAGCTTTAGATTAGCGGGAGAGCATGAGCAGTTCTTC.